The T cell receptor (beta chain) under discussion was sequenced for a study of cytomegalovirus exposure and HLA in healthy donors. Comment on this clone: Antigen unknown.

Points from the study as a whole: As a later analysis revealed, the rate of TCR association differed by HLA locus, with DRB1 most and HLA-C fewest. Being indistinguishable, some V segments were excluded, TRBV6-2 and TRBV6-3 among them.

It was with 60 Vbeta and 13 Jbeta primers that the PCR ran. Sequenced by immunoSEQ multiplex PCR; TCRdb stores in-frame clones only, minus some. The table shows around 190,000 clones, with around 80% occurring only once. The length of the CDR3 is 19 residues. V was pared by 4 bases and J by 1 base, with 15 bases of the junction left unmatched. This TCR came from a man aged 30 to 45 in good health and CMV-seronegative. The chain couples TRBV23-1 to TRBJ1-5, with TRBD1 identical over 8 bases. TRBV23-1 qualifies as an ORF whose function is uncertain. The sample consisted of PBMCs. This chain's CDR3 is CASSPPGQGHRGSNQPQHF. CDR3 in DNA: TGCGCCAGCAGTCCCCCCGGACAGGGCCACAGGGGCAGCAATCAGCCCCAGCATTTT.